The text below deals with one T cell receptor (beta chain). This clonotype was observed at least ten times. There is no known antigen for this receptor. Base qualities are not provided; no much larger clone lies one nucleotide away. Roughly 490 ng RNA was reverse transcribed with SuperScript III using primers against the alpha and beta constant regions. Alpha and beta chain libraries were generated separately via chain-specific third strand synthesis with multiplexing indices. To avoid primer bias, the protocol used one single primer pair to amplify every rearrangement within a chain, and the protocol also attached molecular barcodes to each cDNA molecule. The SP2 sequencing primer site and a random hexamer were carried on a 5' RACE adapter, to which purified cDNA was joined by T4 RNA Ligase 1. With slow temperature ramps used to favor optimal annealing, second strand synthesis was primed from the SP2 site with Phusion polymerase. Joined together, two random hexamer sequences that had both been added before amplification formed the 12-nucleotide barcode of each molecule. A brief initial PCR introduced P5 and P7 adapter elements together with a second index, and an approximately 21-cycle amplification PCR using P5s and P7 primers was subsequently performed. A total of 25 to 30 PCR cycles were applied to the libraries, which were quantified on a Qubit, sized on a Bioanalyzer, and diluted to 3 to 4.5 nM. Normalized libraries were sequenced on an Illumina MiSeq with 2 x 250 paired-end kits. Reverse transcription reactions underwent purification over MinElute columns, with elution into around 10 ul Tris-Cl. The adapter ligations were run for 23 hours at 16 degrees C, and AMPure XP beads at a 1:1 ratio were afterwards used to clean them. The study's processing was this. A modified Decombinator processed the demultiplexed FASTQ files and output V, J, insert and barcode information. Sequences sharing a barcode but differing from the dominant sequence were discarded as errors, and barcodes clustered at Levenshtein distance 3 were counted to estimate original cDNA molecules. The R packages ineq, vegan, igraph and RCytoscape were used for downstream analyses, with IMGT nomenclature and CDR3 definitions applied. To avoid skew from clonal expansion, each TCR was counted once, and V gene usage was computed over distinct sequences. Similarity networks connected unique CDR3 amino acid sequences within a donor whenever two sequences differed by a single Levenshtein edit. Published HIV-specific CDR3s (around 100 alpha, 700 to 900 beta) and CMV-specific CDR3s (around 12 alpha, a few hundred beta) were compiled and searched for in the repertoires. It was shown by random subsampling to size-matched repertoires that the decreased diversity of patients was not caused by their lower sequence numbers. The raw public reads went through TCRdb reprocessing: fastp at Q25, MiXCR clone calling, in-frame beta chains kept. Rows matching on CDR3 protein sequence are summarized as one entry with the most common DNA and genes. Here the V and J calls rest on TCRdb's processing, not on the authors' analysis. The sample table lists about 8,500 distinct CDR3 sequences, approximately 5% of them with a count of one. About 7.7% of the sample comes from the top ten.

This sample is part of a study of HIV-infected patients and healthy controls (dated by TCRdb to between 2013 and 2015). Some background on the complete study: Whether deep TCR repertoire sequencing of small blood samples from HIV patients could capture immune perturbation and reconstitution was tested in the study.

Whole blood was used without fractionating the cells, so the repertoire represented all peripheral T cells without sorting. As controls, ten healthy donors without infection were sampled, and four of the ten donors were sampled a second time approximately 14 weeks later. For RNA extraction, approximately 2.5 ml of peripheral blood was drawn into Tempus tubes. Residual genomic DNA was removed with the TURBO-DNase kit and globin mRNA was depleted with GLOBINclear. Results the study describes overall, beyond this receptor: The pairing of alpha and beta chains was not determined in the samples. Compared with controls, HIV-infected patients showed significantly different mean usage of eight alpha and eight beta V genes. HIV-infected repertoires showed significantly elevated mean Gini indices relative to controls, which possibly reflects oligoclonality. The observed differences in diversity could not be explained by the slight differences in age and sex profiles between the study cohorts. Sequencing depth was restricted by the use of whole blood, which also prevented the dynamics of distinct T-cell subpopulations from being separated. HIV-associated CDR3s exhibited a significant reduction in frequency during therapy, whereas CMV-associated CDR3s exhibited no significant change, although the majority increased in frequency. Only sixteen HIV-infected individuals were processed, which the authors considered a major limit on how widely the findings apply. MAIT cell alpha-chain CDR3s were present at high frequency in healthy controls but severely depleted in HIV+ repertoires. Comparisons were complicated by unequal numbers of distinct sequences between patients and controls, and rare events from HIV-infected data were overweighted by size-matching. Compared with untreated HIV+ repertoires, healthy control repertoires had roughly threefold more distinct CDR3s and a higher Shannon diversity. Both the Jaccard index and the count of highly shared sequences showed that healthy controls shared more CDR3s between individuals than HIV+ patients did. The study did not determine donor HLA types. In size-matched repertoire data, the apparent post-therapy recovery of the Gini index in HIV-infected patients was not replicated.

Sequenced material: blood. This TCR derives from an adult in good health.

The encoded CDR3 is CSALSGYSYNEQFF. The bases read TGCAGTGCTCTTAGCGGATACTCCTACAATGAGCAGTTCTTC. The chain couples TRBV20-1 to TRBJ2-1; matching of 6 bases hints at TRBD2 as the D gene. The CDR3 measures 14 amino acids from cysteine to phenylalanine. Of all the DNA, just the CDR3 is kept, 42 bases in frame from base 1. Via the germline V gene (reference sequence), CDR1 is DFQATT and CDR2 SNEGSKA. The germline ends are 11 bases apart after V is trimmed by 5 bases and J by 0 bases.